This T cell receptor (beta chain) was identified in a study of beta chain features in type 1 diabetes. Study results and limitations: Whatever favoring of shorter templates PCR might show would apply equally to patients and controls. Any HLA effect on TCRB rearrangement was left unresolved by small sub-analyses. Among patients with Type 1 diabetes, TCRB CDR3s were moderately but significantly shorter in every one of the four CD4+ subsets.

Germline CDR1 is SGHTA and CDR2 is FQGNSA. This CDR3 spans 14 amino acids. V lost 5 bases and J lost 7; bases outside the gene matches: 7. About this clone itself: Its specificity is not known.

Reverse transcribing all isolated RNA meant expressed TCRB transcripts were sequenced. Naive, central memory and regulatory T cell samples yielded about 3.57 million reads on average. This table comes from immunoSEQ multiplex PCR, and its TCRdb copy is limited to in-frame clones, with some not included. Found here are roughly 260,000 clones, approximately 10% of them singletons; the top ten hold about 0.018%. Sorting that relied on CD45RO/CCR7/CD25/CD127/CD95/CD27 yielded CD4+ naive, central memory, regulatory and stem cell-like memory cells. The specimen was naive CD4+ T cells from blood. The gene calls are TRBV7-2 and TRBJ2-3; 9 bases match TRBD2. The source of this sequence is a man aged 30 to 45 with type 1 diabetes. The CDR3 DNA follows: TGTGCCAGCAGCGTTAGCGGGGGCGACTATACGCAGTATTTT. Its translation is CASSVSGGDYTQYF.